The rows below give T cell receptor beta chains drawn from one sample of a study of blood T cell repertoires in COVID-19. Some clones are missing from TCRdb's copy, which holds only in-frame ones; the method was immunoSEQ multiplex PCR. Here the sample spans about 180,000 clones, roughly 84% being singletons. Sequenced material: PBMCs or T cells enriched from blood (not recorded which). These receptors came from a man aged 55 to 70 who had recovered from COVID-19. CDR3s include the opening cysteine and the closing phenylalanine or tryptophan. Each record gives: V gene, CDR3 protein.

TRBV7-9,CASSAQPTGTNSPLHF
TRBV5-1,CASSTGTGPQETQYF
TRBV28,CASWIGGGEGVPQHF
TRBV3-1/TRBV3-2,CASSQDSGGRARGTGELFF
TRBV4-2,CASSPQRTGSYEQYF
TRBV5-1,CASSSSPGQAGVNYGYTF
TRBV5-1,CASSPSTGGYGYTF
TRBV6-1,CASSVRPPGGMGKRDTQYF
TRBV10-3,CAISEAGISYEQYF
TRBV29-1,CSVHSQGVDGYTF
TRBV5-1,CASSLRDRAETQYF
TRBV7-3,CASSLYPGSSYEQYF
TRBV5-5,CASSLGGDGGVLAKNIQYF
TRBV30,CAWSNHGQGPGELFF
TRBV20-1,CSASNVKWEDYGYTF
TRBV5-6,CASSLVDRGETQYF
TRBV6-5,CASSYSAVNSGNTIYF
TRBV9,CASSVATTGGPNYGYTF
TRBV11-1,CASSFTRGARNTEAFF
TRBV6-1,CASSEGTRFDYGYTF
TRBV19,CASSTGRGSSYEQYF
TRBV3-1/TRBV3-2,CASSGTLNSPLHF